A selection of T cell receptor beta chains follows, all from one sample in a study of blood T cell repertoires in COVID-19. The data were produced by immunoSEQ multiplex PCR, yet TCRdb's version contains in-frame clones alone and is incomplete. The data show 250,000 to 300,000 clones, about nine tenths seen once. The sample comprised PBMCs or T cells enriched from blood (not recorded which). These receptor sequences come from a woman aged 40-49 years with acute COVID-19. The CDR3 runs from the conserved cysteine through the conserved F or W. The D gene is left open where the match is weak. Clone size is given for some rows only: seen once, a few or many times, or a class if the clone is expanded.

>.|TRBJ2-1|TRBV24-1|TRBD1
TGTGCCACCAGTGCCTCAGGGGGCCCAAGTAGCTCCTACAATGAGCAGTTCTTC
CATSASGGPSSSYNEQFF
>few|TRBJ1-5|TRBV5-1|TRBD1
TGCGCCAGCAGCTTGGGGACAGGGTGGGATCAGCCCCAGCATTTT
CASSLGTGWDQPQHF
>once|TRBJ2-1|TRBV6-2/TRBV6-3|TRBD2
TGTGCCAGCAGTTACTCGACTAGCGGGGTCAATGAGCAGTTCTTC
CASSYSTSGVNEQFF
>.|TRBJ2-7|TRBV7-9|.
TGTGCCAGCATCCCGGAAGGGGGAGGGCCGGACTCCTACGAGCAGTACTTC
CASIPEGGGPDSYEQYF
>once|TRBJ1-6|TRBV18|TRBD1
TGTGCCAGCTCACCAGAACAGGGGGCTTTTAATTCACCCCTCCACTTT
CASSPEQGAFNSPLHF
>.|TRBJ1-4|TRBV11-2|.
TGTGCCAGCAGTCGGGACGGGCGGGAGACTGAAAAACTGTTTTTT
CASSRDGRETEKLFF
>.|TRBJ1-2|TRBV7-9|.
TGTGCCAGCAGCTTAGAACAGAATTATGGCTACACCTTC
CASSLEQNYGYTF
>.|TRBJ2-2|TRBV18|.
TGTGCCAGCTCACCACCCAGGGGTACGAACACCGGGGAGCTGTTTTTT
CASSPPRGTNTGELFF
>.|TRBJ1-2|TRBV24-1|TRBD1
TGTGCCACCAGTGGTTCTGACAGGGGCTATGGCTACACCTTC
CATSGSDRGYGYTF
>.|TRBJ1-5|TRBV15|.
TGTGCCACCAGCAGAGATCTGCAGGTCAATCAGCCCCAGCATTTT
CATSRDLQVNQPQHF
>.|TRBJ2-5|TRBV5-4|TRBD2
TGTGCCAGCAGCCCGGGGGGGGCCCTGGAGACCCAGTACTTC
CASSPGGALETQYF
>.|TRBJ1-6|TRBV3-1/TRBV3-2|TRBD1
TGTGCCAGCAGGCGGGACAGTCATTCACCCCTCCACTTT
CASRRDSHSPLHF
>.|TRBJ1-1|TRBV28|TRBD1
TGTGCCAGCAGTCACAGGGGCCGGAACACTGAAGCTTTCTTT
CASSHRGRNTEAFF
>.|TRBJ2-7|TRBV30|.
TGTGCCTGGAGTGCCCAGGGACAGGCGGGGGAAATGGGGTACTTC
CAWSAQGQAGEMGYF
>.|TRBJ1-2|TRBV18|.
TGTGCCAGCTCACCGCAGGGGCAGGACTATGGCTACACCTTC
CASSPQGQDYGYTF
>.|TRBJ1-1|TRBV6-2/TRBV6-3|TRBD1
TGTGCCAGCAGTGGACAGGGGGACACTGAAGCTTTCTTT
CASSGQGDTEAFF
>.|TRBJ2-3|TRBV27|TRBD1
TGTGCCAGCAGTGCTAGCCGGAACAGGGGGTCTGATACGCAGTATTTT
CASSASRNRGSDTQYF
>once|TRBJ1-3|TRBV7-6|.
TGTGCCAGCAGCCTCGAAAGTGCACGGTTCTCTGGAAACACCATATATTTT
CASSLESARFSGNTIYF
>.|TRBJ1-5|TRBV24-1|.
TGTGCCACCAGTGATACTGGACTAACCCAGCATTTT
CATSDTGLTQHF
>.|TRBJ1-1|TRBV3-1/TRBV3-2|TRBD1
TGTGCCAGCAGCCGGCCGCCGGACAGGGAAGCTTTCTTT
CASSRPPDREAFF
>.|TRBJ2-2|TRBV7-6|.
TGTGCCAGCAGCCGAGCGCTTACCGGGGAGCTGTTTTTT
CASSRALTGELFF
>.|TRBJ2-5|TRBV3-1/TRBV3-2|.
TGTGCCAGCAGCCAACGAGGGGGAACGGAGACCCAGTACTTC
CASSQRGGTETQYF
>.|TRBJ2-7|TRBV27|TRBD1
TGTGCCAGCAGTTTAGGGGGGACAGGGGTCTACGAGCAGTACTTC
CASSLGGTGVYEQYF
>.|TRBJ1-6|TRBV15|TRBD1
TGTGCCACCAGCACCTGGGACAGGGGGGAGGGTTCACCCCTCCACTTT
CATSTWDRGEGSPLHF
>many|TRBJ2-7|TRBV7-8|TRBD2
TGTGCCAGCAGCTTAGCTAGCGGGAGCTACGAGCAGTACTTC
CASSLASGSYEQYF
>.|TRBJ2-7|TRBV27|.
TGTGCCAGCGCTGCGAGGGTCGGATACGAGCAGTACTTC
CASAARVGYEQYF
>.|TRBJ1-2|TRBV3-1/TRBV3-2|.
TGTGCCAGCACGGTGGGCAGTACTAACTATGGCTACACCTTC
CASTVGSTNYGYTF
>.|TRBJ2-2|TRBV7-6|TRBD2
TGTGCCAGCAGGTCCGCCGGGGGGGACACCGGGGAGCTGTTTTTT
CASRSAGGDTGELFF
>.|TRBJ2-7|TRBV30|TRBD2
TGTGCCTGGGGACTAGCGGGAGGGTGGGAGCAGTACTTC
CAWGLAGGWEQYF
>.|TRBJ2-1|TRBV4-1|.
TGCGCCAGCAGCCAAGTCGCGGGTTCCTACAATGAGCAGTTCTTC
CASSQVAGSYNEQFF
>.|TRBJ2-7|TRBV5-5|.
TGTGCCAGCAGCTTGTTAAGGGGTCCCTACGAGCAGTACTTC
CASSLLRGPYEQYF
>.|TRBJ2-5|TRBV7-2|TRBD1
TGTGCCAGCAGCTTCTGGACAGGACAAGAGACCCAGTACTTC
CASSFWTGQETQYF
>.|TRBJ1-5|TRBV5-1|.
TGCGCCAGCAGCTTCTTAGGGGGTAGCAATCAGCCCCAGCATTTT
CASSFLGGSNQPQHF
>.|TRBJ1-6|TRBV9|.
TGTGCCAGCAGCGTAACGGCAGGTCAGGATTCACCCCTCCACTTT
CASSVTAGQDSPLHF
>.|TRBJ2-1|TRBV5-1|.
TGCGCCAGCAGCTTGGCGGCGGGAACTAATTCGCTTGAGCAGTTCTTC
CASSLAAGTNSLEQFF
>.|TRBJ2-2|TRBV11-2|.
TGTGCCAGCAGCTTCCCCCAGGGTTTGGACACCGGGGAGCTGTTTTTT
CASSFPQGLDTGELFF
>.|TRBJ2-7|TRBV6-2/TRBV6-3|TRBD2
TGTGCCAGCAGCTTGTACCTACTAGCGGGAGTCCCCTACGAGCAGTACTTC
CASSLYLLAGVPYEQYF
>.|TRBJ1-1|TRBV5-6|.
TGTGCCAGCAGCTTCCCGGTGGGGGGAAGGCGAACTGAAGCTTTCTTT
CASSFPVGGRRTEAFF
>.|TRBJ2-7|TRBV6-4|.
TGTGCCAGCAGTGACTCGCCGGTAGTCTCCTACGAGCAGTACTTC
CASSDSPVVSYEQYF
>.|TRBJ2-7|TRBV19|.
TGTGCCAGTACGCAGGGGTGGGAGCAGTACTTC
CASTQGWEQYF
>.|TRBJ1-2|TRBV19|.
TGTGCCAGTAGTATTGGGACGGAGGGCGGCTACACCTTC
CASSIGTEGGYTF
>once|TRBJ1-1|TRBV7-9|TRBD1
TGTGCCAGCAGCTTCCGTCGGACAGGGGGCGAAGGTGAAGCTTTCTTT
CASSFRRTGGEGEAFF
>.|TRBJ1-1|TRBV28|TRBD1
TGTGCCAGCAGTCCTCCGAGCAGGGGGCGTTCTGAAGCTTTCTTT
CASSPPSRGRSEAFF
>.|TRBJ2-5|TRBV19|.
TGTGCCAGTAGTATCCCCCGGGAAGGGAGGAGGGAGACCCAGTACTTC
CASSIPREGRRETQYF
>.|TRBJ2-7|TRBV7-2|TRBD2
TGTGCCAGCAGCTTAGCTGGCCCTAGCGGAACCTACGAGCAGTACTTC
CASSLAGPSGTYEQYF